The 13 T cell receptor beta chains below were found in one sample sequenced in a study of identical twins' blood T cells. TCRdb processed the 5' RACE reads anew with MiXCR; each CDR3 protein has one entry. The data hold a few hundred thousand distinct CDR3 sequences, with roughly 31% observed a single time. The sample taken for sequencing was PBMCs. The receptors were gathered from a woman between 18 and 50 years old in good health.

This clonotype was seen just once. A read error may account for a junction end that differs from germline. The genes are TRBV19 and TRBJ2-7; D is possibly TRBD1 (6 bases). CDR3 length: 13 amino acids. CDR1 is LNHDA, CDR2 SQIVND, per germline (reference sequence). CDR3 loop: CAGSGDNPYEQYF. The CDR3 nucleotides are TGTGCCGGTAGTGGGGACAACCCCTACGAGCAGTACTTC.

The rearrangement uses TRBV7-6 and TRBJ2-5, with 9 bases aligning to TRBD2. V lost 0 bases to trimming and J lost 5 bases; unmatched junction nucleotides: 4. Germline CDR1 SGHVS, CDR2 FNYEAQ. The CDR3 length is 15 residues. CDR3 nucleotides: TGTGCCAGCAGCTTAGCGGGGACTAGCTGGGAGACCCAGTACTTC. As protein: CASSLAGTSWETQYF.

The chain is built from TRBV21-1 and TRBJ2-7. TRBV21-1 corresponds to a pseudogene. This CDR3 has 13 amino acids. The CDR3 loop reads CASSKVTATKQYF. The CDR3 nucleotides are TGTGCCAGCAGCAAAGTAACAGCAACCAAGCAGTACTTC.

This clonotype was recorded at least ten times. The CDR3 spells CASSLLGGQPQHF. The CDR3 DNA reads as TGTGCCAGCAGCTTATTGGGGGGTCAGCCCCAGCATTTT. The V and J genes are TRBV7-9 and TRBJ1-5, with D perhaps TRBD1 (5 bases). Trimming removed 2 bases from V and 6 bases from J, with 8 bases in between. CDR3 length: 13 residues. Germline V CDR1 and CDR2: SEHNR, FQNEAQ (reference sequence).

The chain has TRBV12-3 or TRBV12-4 and TRBJ2-1; 7 bases line up with TRBD2. CDR3 length equals 16 residues. The V gene end was trimmed by 1 base and the J gene end by 7 bases; junction bases not matched to a gene: 10. The CDR3 loop is CASSLVGGSWRNEQFF. CDR3 in DNA: TGTGCCAGCAGTTTAGTGGGCGGGAGCTGGAGGAATGAGCAGTTCTTC.

V and J are TRBV20-1 and TRBJ1-1, with TRBD1 matching 8 bases. J was trimmed by 3 bases and V by 5 bases; bases with no gene match: 8. The CDR3 is made up of 14 amino acids. CDR1 and CDR2 from the germline V gene are DFQATT and SNEGSKA (reference sequence). The chain's CDR3 is CSARDRRTYTEAFF. The CDR3, as DNA: TGCAGTGCTCGGGACAGGAGGACTTACACTGAAGCTTTCTTT.

This clonotype turned up a few times. The chain couples TRBV25-1 to TRBJ1-5, with D hard to call. The germline V gene encodes CDR1 MGHDK and CDR2 SYGVNS. V shed 4 bases and J shed 6 bases, with 10 bases lying between them. The CDR3 spans 13 residues. CDR3 protein: CASSGPSGQPQHF. In nucleotides, the CDR3 is TGTGCCAGCAGTGGACCCTCGGGTCAGCCCCAGCATTTT.

The V call is TRBV6-2 or TRBV6-3, the J call TRBJ2-1; D not certain. Germline-derived CDR1 and CDR2 are MNHEY and SVGEGT. CDR3 length: 12 residues. Trimming stripped 5 bases from V and 10 bases from J, with 12 bases between. In nucleotides, the CDR3 is TGTGCCAGCAGTCGACAAACAGCCGAGCAGTTCTTC. Translating it yields CASSRQTAEQFF.

The gene calls are TRBV29-1 and TRBJ2-7, with D possibly TRBD2 on 5 matching bases. CDR3 size: 12 residues. Trimming stripped 6 bases from V and 5 bases from J, with 14 bases between. From germline, CDR1 is SQVTM and CDR2 ANQGSEA. The CDR3 DNA follows: TGCAGCGTGACTATGGACGGGAACGAGCAGTACTTC. Translation gives CSVTMDGNEQYF.

Concerning this clonotype: At one boundary the junction diverges from the germline segment, which might be a read error. The chain links TRBV6-2 or TRBV6-3 to TRBJ1-5; D is undetermined. Germline assignment: CDR1 MNHEY and CDR2 SVGEGT. This CDR3 region has 13 residues. As DNA, the CDR3 is TGTGCCAGCAGTACCCTTAGCAGTCAGCCCCAGCATTTT. This translates into CASSTLSSQPQHF.

This clonotype appeared many times. The chain is built from TRBV7-9 and TRBJ2-3; 9 bases match TRBD2. The CDR3 covers 15 residues. CDR1 and CDR2 (germline): SEHNR, FQNEAQ (reference sequence). The V segment lost 6 bases and the J segment 1 base; nucleotides outside the gene matches: 5. CDR3 amino acids: CASRSSSGGTDTQYF. CDR3 sequence (DNA): TGTGCCAGCAGGTCATCTAGCGGGGGCACAGATACGCAGTATTTT.

This clonotype was seen a handful of times. This chain joins TRBV5-1 and TRBJ2-2; TRBD1 is a possible D gene (5 bases). The CDR3 is 16 residues long. V was clipped by 1 base and J by 5 bases, with 15 bases between them. Germline V lookup: CDR1 SGHRS, CDR2 YFSETQ. This CDR3 reads CASSLLQVSETGELFF. The DNA of the CDR3 is TGCGCCAGCAGCTTGTTACAGGTTTCGGAGACCGGGGAGCTGTTTTTT.

This clonotype has more than one count but fewer than ten. The rearrangement uses TRBV29-1 and TRBJ1-4, with a weak D call TRBD1 (6 bases). Trimming pared 6 bases from V and 4 bases from J, leaving 15 bases between. Germline assignment: CDR1 SQVTM and CDR2 ANQGSEA. This CDR3 contains 14 residues. The CDR3 loop is CSVDQTGLNEKLFF. The CDR3 region has the DNA TGCAGCGTCGACCAGACAGGCCTTAATGAAAAACTGTTTTTT.